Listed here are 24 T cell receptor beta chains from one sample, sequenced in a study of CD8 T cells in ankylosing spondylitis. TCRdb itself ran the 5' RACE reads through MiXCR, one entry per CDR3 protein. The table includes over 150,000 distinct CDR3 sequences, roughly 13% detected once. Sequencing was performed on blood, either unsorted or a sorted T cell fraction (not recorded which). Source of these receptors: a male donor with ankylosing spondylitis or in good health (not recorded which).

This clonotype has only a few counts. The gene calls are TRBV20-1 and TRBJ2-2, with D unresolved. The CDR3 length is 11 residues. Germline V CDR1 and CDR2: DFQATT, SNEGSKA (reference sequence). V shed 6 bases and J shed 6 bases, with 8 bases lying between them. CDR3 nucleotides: TGCAGTGCCCCTGAGGCCGGGGAGCTGTTTTTT. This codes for CSAPEAGELFF.

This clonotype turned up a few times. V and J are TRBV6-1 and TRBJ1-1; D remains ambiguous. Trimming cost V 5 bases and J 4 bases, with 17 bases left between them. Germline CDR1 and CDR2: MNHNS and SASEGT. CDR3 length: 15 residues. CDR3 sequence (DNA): TGTGCCAGCAGTCTGCCGGGAGGGTTGGGCACTGAAGCTTTCTTT. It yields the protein CASSLPGGLGTEAFF.

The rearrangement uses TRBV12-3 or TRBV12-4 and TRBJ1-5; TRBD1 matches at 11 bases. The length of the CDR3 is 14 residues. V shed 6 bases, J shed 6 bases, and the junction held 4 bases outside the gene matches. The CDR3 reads CASSGTGGTQPQHF. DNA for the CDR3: TGTGCCAGCAGCGGGACAGGGGGGACTCAGCCCCAGCATTTT.

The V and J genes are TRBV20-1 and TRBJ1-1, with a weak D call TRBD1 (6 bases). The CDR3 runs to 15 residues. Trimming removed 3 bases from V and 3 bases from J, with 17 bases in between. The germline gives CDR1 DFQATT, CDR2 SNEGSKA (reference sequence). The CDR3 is CSASDIQGGYTEAFF. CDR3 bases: TGCAGTGCTAGCGACATACAGGGTGGGTACACTGAAGCTTTCTTT.

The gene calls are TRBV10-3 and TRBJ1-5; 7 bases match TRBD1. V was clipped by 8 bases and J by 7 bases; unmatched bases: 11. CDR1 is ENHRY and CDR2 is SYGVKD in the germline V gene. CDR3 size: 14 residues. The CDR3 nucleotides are TGTGCCATCCAAAAACAGGGGCAGGACCAGCCCCAGCATTTT. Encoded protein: CAIQKQGQDQPQHF.

CDR3 nucleotides: TGCGCCAGCAGCCCCGGGACAGGGGCCACTGAAGCTTTCTTT. It is translated as CASSPGTGATEAFF. The chain combines TRBV5-1 with TRBJ1-1; 10 bases match TRBD1. CDR1 and CDR2 from the germline V gene are SGHRS and YFSETQ. V shed 4 bases, J shed 4 bases, and the junction held 4 bases outside the gene matches. This CDR3 is 14 amino acids long.

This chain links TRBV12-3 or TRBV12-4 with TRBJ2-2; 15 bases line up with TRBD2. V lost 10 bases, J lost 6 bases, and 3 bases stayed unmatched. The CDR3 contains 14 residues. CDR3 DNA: TGTGCCATCAGGACTAGCGGGAGGGCCGGGGAGCTGTTTTTT. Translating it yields CAIRTSGRAGELFF.

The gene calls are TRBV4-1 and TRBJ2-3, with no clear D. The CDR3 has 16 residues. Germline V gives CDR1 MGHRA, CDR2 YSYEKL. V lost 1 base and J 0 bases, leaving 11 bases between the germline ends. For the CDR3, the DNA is TGCGCCAGCAGCCAAGGAGTTGGCCTTAGCACAGATACGCAGTATTTT. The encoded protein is CASSQGVGLSTDTQYF.

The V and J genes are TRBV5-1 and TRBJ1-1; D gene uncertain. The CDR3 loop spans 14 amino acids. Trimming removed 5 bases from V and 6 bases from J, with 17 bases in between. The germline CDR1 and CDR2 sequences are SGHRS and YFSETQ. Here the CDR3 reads CASRRWTEVAEAFF. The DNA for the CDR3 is TGCGCCAGCAGACGGTGGACTGAAGTAGCTGAAGCTTTCTTT.

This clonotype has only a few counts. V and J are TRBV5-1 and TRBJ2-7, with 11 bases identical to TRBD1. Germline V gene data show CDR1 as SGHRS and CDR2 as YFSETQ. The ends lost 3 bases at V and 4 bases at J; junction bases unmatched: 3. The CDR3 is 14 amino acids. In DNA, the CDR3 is TGCGCCAGCAGCTGGGACAGGGGGGATTACGAGCAGTACTTC. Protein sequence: CASSWDRGDYEQYF.

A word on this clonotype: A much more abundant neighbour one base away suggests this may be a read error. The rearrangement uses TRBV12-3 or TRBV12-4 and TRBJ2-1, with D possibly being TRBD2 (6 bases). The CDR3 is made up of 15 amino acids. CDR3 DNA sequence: TGTACCAGCAGTTTAGGAGGGGCCGCGTACAATGAGCAGTTCTTC. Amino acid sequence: CTSSLGGAAYNEQFF.

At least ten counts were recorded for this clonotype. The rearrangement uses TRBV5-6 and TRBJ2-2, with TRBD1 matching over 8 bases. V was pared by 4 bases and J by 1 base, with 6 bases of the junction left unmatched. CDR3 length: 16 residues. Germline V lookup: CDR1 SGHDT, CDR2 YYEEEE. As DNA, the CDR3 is TGTGCCAGCAGCCCCGACAGGGGTGGGAACACCGGGGAGCTGTTTTTT. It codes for CASSPDRGGNTGELFF.

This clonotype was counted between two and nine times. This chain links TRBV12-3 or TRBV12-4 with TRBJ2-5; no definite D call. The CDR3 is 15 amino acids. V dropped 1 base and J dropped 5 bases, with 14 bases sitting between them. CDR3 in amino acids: CASSLGSSAGETQYF. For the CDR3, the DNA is TGTGCCAGCAGTTTAGGGTCGTCTGCTGGGGAGACCCAGTACTTC.

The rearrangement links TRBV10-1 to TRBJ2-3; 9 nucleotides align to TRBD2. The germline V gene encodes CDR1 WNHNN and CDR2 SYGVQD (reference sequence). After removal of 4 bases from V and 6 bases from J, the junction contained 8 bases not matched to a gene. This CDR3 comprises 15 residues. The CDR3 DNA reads TGCGCCAGCAGTGCGCTAGCGGGATCTTGGGATACGCAGTATTTT. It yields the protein CASSALAGSWDTQYF.

The CDR3 protein is CASGPLGEQFF. The CDR3 nucleotides are TGTGCCAGCGGTCCCCTCGGTGAGCAGTTCTTC. The V gene is TRBV6-6, the J gene TRBJ2-1; D is undetermined. V was pared by 8 bases and J by 9 bases, with 11 bases between. This CDR3 region has 11 residues. Germline V CDR1 and CDR2: MNHNY, SVGAGI (reference sequence).

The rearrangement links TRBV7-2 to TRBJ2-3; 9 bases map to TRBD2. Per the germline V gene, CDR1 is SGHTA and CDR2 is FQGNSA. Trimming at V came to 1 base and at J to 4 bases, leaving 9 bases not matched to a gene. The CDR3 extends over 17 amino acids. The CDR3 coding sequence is TGTGCCAGCAGCTTAGGGACTAGCGTGGCGGTCGCAGATACGCAGTATTTT. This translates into CASSLGTSVAVADTQYF.

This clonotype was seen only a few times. The CDR3 coding sequence is TGTGCCAGCAGCTCCTGGACTAGCGGGACCTCCTACGAGCAGTACTTC. It yields the protein CASSSWTSGTSYEQYF. The V call is TRBV7-9, the J call TRBJ2-7; the match to TRBD2 covers 12 bases. The V and J ends lost 4 bases and 0 bases, in that order; junction bases with no gene match: 4. Germline CDR1 and CDR2: SEHNR and FQNEAQ (reference sequence). This CDR3 comprises 16 residues.

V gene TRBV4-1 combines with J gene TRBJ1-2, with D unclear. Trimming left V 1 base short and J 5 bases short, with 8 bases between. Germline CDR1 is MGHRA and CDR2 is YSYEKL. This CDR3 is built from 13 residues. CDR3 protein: CASSQGTDYGYTF. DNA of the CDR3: TGCGCCAGCAGCCAAGGGACGGATTATGGCTACACCTTC.

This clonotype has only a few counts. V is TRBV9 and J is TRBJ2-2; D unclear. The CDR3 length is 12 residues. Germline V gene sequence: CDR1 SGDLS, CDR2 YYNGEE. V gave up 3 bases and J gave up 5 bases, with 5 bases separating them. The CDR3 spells CASSAVTGELFF. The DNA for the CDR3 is TGTGCCAGCAGCGCCGTGACCGGGGAGCTGTTTTTT.

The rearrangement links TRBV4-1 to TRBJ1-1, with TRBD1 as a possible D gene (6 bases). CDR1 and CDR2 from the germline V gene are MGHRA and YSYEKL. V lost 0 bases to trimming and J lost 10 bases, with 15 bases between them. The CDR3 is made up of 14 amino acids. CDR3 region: CASSQEGAISGAFF. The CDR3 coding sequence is TGCGCCAGCAGCCAAGAGGGGGCGATCTCAGGAGCTTTCTTT.

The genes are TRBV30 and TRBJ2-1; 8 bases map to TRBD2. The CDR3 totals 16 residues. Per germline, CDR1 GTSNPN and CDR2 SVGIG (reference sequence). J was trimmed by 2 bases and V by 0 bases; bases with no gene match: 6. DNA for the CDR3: TGTGCCTGGAGTGTACAGAACGGGAGGGCCTACAATGAGCAGTTCTTC. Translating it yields CAWSVQNGRAYNEQFF. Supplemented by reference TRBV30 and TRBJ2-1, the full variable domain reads SQTIHQWPATLVQPVGSPLSLECTVEGTSNPNLYWYRQAAGRGLQLLFYSVGIGQISSEVPQNLSASRPQDRQFILSSKKLLLSDSGFYLCAWSVQNGRAYNEQFFGPGTRLTVL.

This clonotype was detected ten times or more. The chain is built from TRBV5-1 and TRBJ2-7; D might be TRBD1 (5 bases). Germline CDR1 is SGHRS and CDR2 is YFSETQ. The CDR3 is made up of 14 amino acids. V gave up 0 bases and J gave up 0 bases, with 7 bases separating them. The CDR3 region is CASSLGQSSYEQYF. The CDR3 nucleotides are TGCGCCAGCAGCTTGGGACAGAGCTCCTACGAGCAGTACTTC.

The CDR3 protein is CASSQDLRVGEQYF. CDR3 coding DNA: TGTGCCAGCAGCCAAGATCTCAGGGTAGGGGAGCAGTACTTC. The gene calls are TRBV3-1 and TRBJ2-7; D possibly corresponds to TRBD1 (5 bases). Germline V gene sequence: CDR1 LGHDT, CDR2 YNNKEL (reference sequence). The CDR3 runs to 14 residues. Between the trimmed V and J ends, which lost 0 bases and 7 bases, there was a span of 13 bases.

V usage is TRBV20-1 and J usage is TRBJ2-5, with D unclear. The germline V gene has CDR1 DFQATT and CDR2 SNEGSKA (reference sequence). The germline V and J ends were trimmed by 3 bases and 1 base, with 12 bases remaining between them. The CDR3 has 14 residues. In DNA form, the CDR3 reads TGCAGTGCTAGTCTCCCCCGGGCCCAAGAGACCCAGTACTTC. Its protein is CSASLPRAQETQYF.